The 10 T cell receptor beta chains given below trace back to one sample, sequenced in a study of cytomegalovirus exposure and HLA in healthy donors. 13 Jbeta primers and 60 Vbeta primers were used for the PCR. Measured with immunoSEQ multiplex PCR; TCRdb has only the in-frame clones, and not every one. The sample carries 100,000 to 150,000 clones, 65% to 75% recorded once. Sequencing was done on a sample of PBMCs. Receptors were obtained from a man in his forties in good health and CMV-seropositive.

V usage is TRBV7-8 and J usage is TRBJ1-1; 11 positions match TRBD1. V lost 5 bases, J lost 4 bases, and 9 bases stayed unmatched. CDR1 SGHVS and CDR2 FQNEAQ come from the germline V gene. The CDR3 length is 16 residues. The CDR3, as DNA: TGTGCCAGCAGCGAAAAGGACAGGGGGCTTAGCACTGAAGCTTTCTTT. Translated: CASSEKDRGLSTEAFF.

This clone was recorded only once. V gene TRBV19 combines with J gene TRBJ2-1, with 12 nucleotides matching TRBD2. This CDR3 spans 18 amino acids. Germline V lookup: CDR1 LNHDA, CDR2 SQIVND (reference sequence). V shed 2 bases and J 1 base; nucleotides not matched to a gene: 6. In DNA, the CDR3 is TGTGCCAGTAGTATAATCCTAGCGGGAGGGCCGTCCTACAATGAGCAGTTCTTC. Translated: CASSIILAGGPSYNEQFF.

The rearrangement links TRBV6-1 to TRBJ2-7; 7 nucleotides align to TRBD1. Trimming at V came to 3 bases and at J to 3 bases, leaving 11 bases not matched to a gene. Germline V lookup: CDR1 MNHNS, CDR2 SASEGT. The CDR3 has 16 residues. This CDR3 reads CASSEGQTLLIYEQYF. CDR3 DNA: TGTGCCAGCAGTGAGGGACAGACCTTACTAATCTACGAGCAGTACTTC.

This chain uses TRBV19 with TRBJ2-2; D may be TRBD2 (5 bases). CDR1 is LNHDA and CDR2 is SQIVND in the germline V gene (reference sequence). V gave up 3 bases and J gave up 2 bases, with 10 bases separating them. This CDR3 has 15 amino acids. The CDR3: CASSIKRLNTGELFF. DNA for the CDR3: TGTGCCAGTAGTATCAAGCGGCTCAACACCGGGGAGCTGTTTTTT.

The CDR3 loop is CASNIRGSYEQYF. The CDR3 nucleotides read TGTGCCAGCAATATCAGGGGGTCCTACGAGCAGTACTTC. The chain has TRBV6-1 and TRBJ2-7; TRBD1 aligns across 7 bases. The CDR3 spans 13 residues. CDR1 and CDR2 from the germline V gene are MNHNS and SASEGT. J gave up 1 base and V 7 bases, and 4 bases lay outside the gene matches.

V gene TRBV5-1 combines with J gene TRBJ2-1; weak D call: TRBD2 (6 bases). Trimming removed 3 bases from V and 6 bases from J, with 10 bases in between. This CDR3 comprises 13 residues. Germline V CDR1 and CDR2: SGHRS, YFSETQ. The CDR3 protein is CASSSGTPNEQFF. The CDR3 DNA reads TGCGCCAGCAGCTCCGGGACTCCCAATGAGCAGTTCTTC. The whole variable domain, remainder taken from reference TRBV5-1 and TRBJ2-1, is KAGVTQTPRYLIKTRGQQVTLSCSPISGHRSVSWYQQTPGQGLQFLFEYFSETQRNKGNFPGRFSGRQFSNSRSEMNVSTLELGDSALYLCASSSGTPNEQFFGPGTRLTVL.

The chain has TRBV13 and TRBJ2-2; D is ambiguous. The V end was cut by 5 bases, the J end by 1 base, with 5 bases between. Germline V gene data show CDR1 as PRHDT and CDR2 as FYEKMQ (reference sequence). The CDR3 extends over 13 amino acids. CDR3 residues: CASSPGNTGELFF. Written as DNA, the CDR3 is TGTGCCAGCAGCCCAGGGAACACCGGGGAGCTGTTTTTT.

This chain connects TRBV28 to TRBJ1-2; tentatively, D is TRBD1 (6 bases). CDR3 size: 13 residues. V was shortened by 5 bases and J by 4 bases, with 11 bases between the two germline ends. Germline V lookup: CDR1 MDHEN, CDR2 SYDVKM. The CDR3 loop reads CASSPGHIYGYTF. The CDR3 region has the DNA TGTGCCAGCAGTCCGGGACACATCTATGGCTACACCTTC.

The rearrangement uses TRBV14 and TRBJ1-1; D gene uncertain. Trimming took off 3 bases at V and 5 bases at J, with 7 bases between the two ends. From germline, CDR1 is SGHDN and CDR2 FVKESK. The CDR3 is 12 residues long. The CDR3: CASSHEMTEAFF. The CDR3 DNA sequence: TGTGCCAGCAGCCATGAGATGACTGAAGCTTTCTTT.

The V and J genes are TRBV4-3 and TRBJ2-7; 16 bases line up with TRBD2. The germline V gene has CDR1 LGHNA and CDR2 YSLEER. This CDR3 is built from 19 residues. With V trimmed by 0 bases and J by 0 bases, 5 bases remained unmatched. CDR3 in DNA: TGCGCCAGCAGCCAAGATTGGGGACTAGCGGGAGGGCCCTCCTACGAGCAGTACTTC. This gives the protein CASSQDWGLAGGPSYEQYF.